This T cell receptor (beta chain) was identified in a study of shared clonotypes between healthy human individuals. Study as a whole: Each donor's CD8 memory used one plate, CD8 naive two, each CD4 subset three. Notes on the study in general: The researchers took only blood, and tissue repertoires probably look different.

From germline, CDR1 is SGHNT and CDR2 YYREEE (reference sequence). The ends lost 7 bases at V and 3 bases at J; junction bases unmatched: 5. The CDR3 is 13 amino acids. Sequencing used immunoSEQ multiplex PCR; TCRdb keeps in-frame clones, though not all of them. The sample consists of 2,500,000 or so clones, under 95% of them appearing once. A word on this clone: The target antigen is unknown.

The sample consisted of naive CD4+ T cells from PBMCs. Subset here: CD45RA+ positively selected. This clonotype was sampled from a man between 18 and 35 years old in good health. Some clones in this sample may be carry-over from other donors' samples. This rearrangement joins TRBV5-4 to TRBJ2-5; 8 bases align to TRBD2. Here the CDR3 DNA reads TGTGCCAGCGCCGGGGGGGCTGAAGAGACCCAGTACTTC. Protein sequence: CASAGGAEETQYF.